This T cell receptor beta chain is from a study of T cell changes during pregnancy in multiple sclerosis. The protocol was immunoSEQ multiplex PCR, while the TCRdb copy is restricted to in-frame clones and leaves out a portion. The sample yields around 42,000 clones, about 91% seen once. CDR1 is SEHNR and CDR2 is FQNEAQ in the germline V gene (reference sequence). The CDR3 spans 16 residues. The V gene lost 3 bases and the J gene lost 2 bases, with 14 bases spanning the gap. The chain employs TRBV7-9 and TRBJ1-5; D gene unclear. Sequencing was performed on CD4+ T cells from peripheral blood mononuclear cells, taken in the second trimester of pregnancy. The sequence was obtained from a female donor in good health, enrolled as a control in a pregnancy study. CDR3 region: CASSLADTSGNQPQHF. In DNA, the CDR3 is TGTGCCAGCAGCTTGGCCGACACCTCTGGCAATCAGCCCCAGCATTTT.